A selection of T cell receptor beta chains follows, all from one sample in a study of cytomegalovirus exposure and HLA in healthy donors. This table comes from immunoSEQ multiplex PCR, and its TCRdb copy is limited to in-frame clones, with some not included. Here the sample spans more than 95,000 clones, around four fifths being singletons. Sequenced material: PBMCs. The receptors come from a man younger than 45 in good health and CMV-seronegative. Both conserved end residues are part of each CDR3. The D gene is left open where the match is weak. Size is stated for part of the rows, as once, few or many counts, or as a class when the clone is expanded.

CDR3 length: 16
clone size: -
J gene: TRBJ2-1
V gene: TRBV14
D gene: -
CDR3 DNA: TGTGCCAGCAGCTCTGACTATCAGAGCTCCTACAATGAGCAGTTCTTC
CDR3 protein: CASSSDYQSSYNEQFF

CDR3 length: 15
clone size: -
J gene: TRBJ2-3
V gene: TRBV19
D gene: TRBD2
CDR3 DNA: TGTGCCAGTAGTATGGTGGCTAGCGGGGGGTATACGCAGTATTTT
CDR3 protein: CASSMVASGGYTQYF

CDR3 length: 13
clone size: few
J gene: TRBJ2-3
V gene: TRBV4-3
D gene: -
CDR3 DNA: TGCGCCAGCAGCCAATACCAGAAGGATACGCAGTATTTT
CDR3 protein: CASSQYQKDTQYF

CDR3 length: 16
clone size: -
J gene: TRBJ2-7
V gene: TRBV5-1
D gene: TRBD1
CDR3 DNA: TGCGCCAGCAGCCGGGGACAGGGGGCCATCTCCTACGAGCAGTACTTC
CDR3 protein: CASSRGQGAISYEQYF

CDR3 length: 15
clone size: few
J gene: TRBJ2-1
V gene: TRBV5-6
D gene: TRBD1
CDR3 DNA: TGTGCCAGCAGCTTCGTGGACAGGGCAAGCCTTGAGCAGTTCTTC
CDR3 protein: CASSFVDRASLEQFF

CDR3 length: 15
clone size: -
J gene: TRBJ2-7
V gene: TRBV2
D gene: TRBD1
CDR3 DNA: TGTGCCGAGGGTGCGGGGGGACAGGGGGACTACGAGCAGTACTTC
CDR3 protein: CAEGAGGQGDYEQYF

CDR3 length: 14
clone size: -
J gene: TRBJ1-2
V gene: TRBV27
D gene: TRBD1
CDR3 DNA: TGTGCCAGCAGTTCCGACAGGGTTGGCTATGGCTACACCTTC
CDR3 protein: CASSSDRVGYGYTF

CDR3 length: 14
clone size: once
J gene: TRBJ1-4
V gene: TRBV2
D gene: -
CDR3 DNA: TGTGCCTGTCAGGGTTCGGTGGCTAATGAAAAACTGTTTTTT
CDR3 protein: CACQGSVANEKLFF

CDR3 length: 12
clone size: few
J gene: TRBJ2-7
V gene: TRBV7-9
D gene: -
CDR3 DNA: TGTGCCAGCAGTTTGGAGCCGTACGAGCAGTACTTC
CDR3 protein: CASSLEPYEQYF

CDR3 length: 15
clone size: once
J gene: TRBJ2-5
V gene: TRBV4-1
D gene: -
CDR3 DNA: TGCGCCAGCAGCCAGTTGATTCGCGGCCAAGAGACCCAGTACTTC
CDR3 protein: CASSQLIRGQETQYF

CDR3 length: 15
clone size: -
J gene: TRBJ2-1
V gene: TRBV6-5
D gene: -
CDR3 DNA: TGTGCCAGCAGTTACGCTTACCAGGGGGGTGGTGAGCAGTTCTTC
CDR3 protein: CASSYAYQGGGEQFF